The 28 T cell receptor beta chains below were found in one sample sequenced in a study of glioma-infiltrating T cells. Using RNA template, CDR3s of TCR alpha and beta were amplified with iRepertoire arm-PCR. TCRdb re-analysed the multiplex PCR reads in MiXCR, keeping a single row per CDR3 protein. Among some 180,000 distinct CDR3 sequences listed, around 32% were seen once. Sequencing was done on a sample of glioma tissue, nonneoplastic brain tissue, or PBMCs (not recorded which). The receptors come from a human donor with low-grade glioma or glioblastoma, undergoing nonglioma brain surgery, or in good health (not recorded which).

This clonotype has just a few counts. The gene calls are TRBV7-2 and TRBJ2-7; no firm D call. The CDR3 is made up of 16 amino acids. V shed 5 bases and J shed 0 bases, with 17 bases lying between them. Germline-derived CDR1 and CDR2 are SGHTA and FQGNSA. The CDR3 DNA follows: TGTGCCAGCAGCAAACCACCCGGAGAGTCCTCCTACGAGCAGTACTTC. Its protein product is CASSKPPGESSYEQYF.

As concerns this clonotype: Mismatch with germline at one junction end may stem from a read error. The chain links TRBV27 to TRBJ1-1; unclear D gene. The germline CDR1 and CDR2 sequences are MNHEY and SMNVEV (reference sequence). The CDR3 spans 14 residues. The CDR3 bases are TGTGCCAGCAGTTTTTATCCCCAGAACACCGAAGCTTTATTT. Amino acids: CASSFYPQNTEALF.

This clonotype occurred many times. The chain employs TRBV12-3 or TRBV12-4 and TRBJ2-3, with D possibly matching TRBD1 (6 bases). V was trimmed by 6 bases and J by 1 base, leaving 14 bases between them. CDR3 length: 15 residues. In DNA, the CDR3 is TGTGCCAGCAGACTAACAGGGACCGGCACAGATACGCAGTATTTT. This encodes CASRLTGTGTDTQYF.

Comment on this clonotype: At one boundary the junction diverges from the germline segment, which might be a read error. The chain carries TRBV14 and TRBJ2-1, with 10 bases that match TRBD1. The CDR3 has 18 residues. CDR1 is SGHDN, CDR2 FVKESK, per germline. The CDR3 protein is CVSSQGFVGTGAYNEQFF. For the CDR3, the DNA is TGTGTCAGCAGCCAAGGTTTCGTCGGGACAGGGGCCTACAATGAGCAGTTCTTC.

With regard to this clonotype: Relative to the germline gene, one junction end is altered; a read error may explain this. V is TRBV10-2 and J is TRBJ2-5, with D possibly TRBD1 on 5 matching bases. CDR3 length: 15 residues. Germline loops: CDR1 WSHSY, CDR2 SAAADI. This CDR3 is CASSEDSWYQEAQYF. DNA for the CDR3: TGCGCCAGCAGTGAAGACAGTTGGTACCAAGAGGCCCAGTACTTC.

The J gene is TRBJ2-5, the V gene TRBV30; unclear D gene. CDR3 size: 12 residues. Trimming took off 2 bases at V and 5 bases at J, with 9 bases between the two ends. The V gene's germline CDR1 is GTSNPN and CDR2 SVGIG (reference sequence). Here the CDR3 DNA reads TGTGCCTGGAGTACGGTTTCGGAGACCCAGTACTTC. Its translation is CAWSTVSETQYF.

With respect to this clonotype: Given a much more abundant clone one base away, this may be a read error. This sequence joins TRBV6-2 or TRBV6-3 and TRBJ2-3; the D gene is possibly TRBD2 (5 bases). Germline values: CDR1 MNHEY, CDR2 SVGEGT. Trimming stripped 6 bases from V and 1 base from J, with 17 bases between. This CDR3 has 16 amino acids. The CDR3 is CASSPLQAECTDTQYF. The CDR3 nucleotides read TGTGCCAGCAGCCCATTACAAGCGGAGTGCACAGATACGCAGTATTTT.

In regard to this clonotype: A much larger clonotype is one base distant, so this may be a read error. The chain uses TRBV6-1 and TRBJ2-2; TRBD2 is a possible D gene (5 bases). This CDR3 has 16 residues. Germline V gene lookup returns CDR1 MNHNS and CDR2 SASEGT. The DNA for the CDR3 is TGTGCCAGCAGCTGGAGACTACCCTCGAACACCGGGGAGCTGTATTTT. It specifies CASSWRLPSNTGELYF.

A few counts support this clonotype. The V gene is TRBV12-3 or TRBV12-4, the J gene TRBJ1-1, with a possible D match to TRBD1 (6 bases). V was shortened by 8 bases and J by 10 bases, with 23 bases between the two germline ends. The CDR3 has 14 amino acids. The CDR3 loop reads CASHYRENLRSAFF. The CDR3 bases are TGTGCCAGCCATTACAGGGAAAACCTAAGATCAGCTTTCTTT.

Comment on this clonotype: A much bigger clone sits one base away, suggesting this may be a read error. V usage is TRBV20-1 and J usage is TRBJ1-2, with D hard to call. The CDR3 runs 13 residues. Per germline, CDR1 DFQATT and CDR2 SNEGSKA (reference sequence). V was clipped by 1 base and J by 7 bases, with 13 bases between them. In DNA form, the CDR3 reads TGCAGTGCTAGAGTGACCCATGGAGGTGGCTACACCTTC. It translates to CSARVTHGGGYTF.

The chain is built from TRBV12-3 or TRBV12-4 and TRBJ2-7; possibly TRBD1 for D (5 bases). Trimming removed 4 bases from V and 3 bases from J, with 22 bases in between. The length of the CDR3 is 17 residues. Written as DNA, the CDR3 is TGTGCCAGCAGTTCCCATTACAGGTATAGGATCTTCTACGAGCAGTACTTC. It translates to CASSSHYRYRIFYEQYF.

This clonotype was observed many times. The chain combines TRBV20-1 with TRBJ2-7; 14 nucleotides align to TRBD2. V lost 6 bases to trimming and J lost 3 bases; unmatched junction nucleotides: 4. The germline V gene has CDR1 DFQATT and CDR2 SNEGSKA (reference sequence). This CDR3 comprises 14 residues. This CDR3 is CSAGLAGAIYEQYF. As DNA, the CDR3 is TGCAGTGCGGGACTAGCGGGAGCTATCTACGAGCAGTACTTC.

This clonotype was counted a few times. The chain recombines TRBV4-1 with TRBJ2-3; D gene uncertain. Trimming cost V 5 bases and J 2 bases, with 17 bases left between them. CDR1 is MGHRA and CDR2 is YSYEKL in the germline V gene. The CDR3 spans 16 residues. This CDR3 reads CASSFAGPSVTDTQYF. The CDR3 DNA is TGCGCCAGCAGCTTCGCTGGACCATCGGTCACAGATACGCAGTATTTT.

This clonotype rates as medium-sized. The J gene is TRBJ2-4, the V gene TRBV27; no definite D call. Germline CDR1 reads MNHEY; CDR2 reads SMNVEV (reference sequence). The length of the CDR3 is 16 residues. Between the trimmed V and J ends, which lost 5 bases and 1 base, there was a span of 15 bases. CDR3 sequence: CASSNIRLGAKNIQYF. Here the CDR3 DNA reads TGTGCCAGCAGTAATATCCGTCTCGGGGCCAAAAACATTCAGTACTTC.

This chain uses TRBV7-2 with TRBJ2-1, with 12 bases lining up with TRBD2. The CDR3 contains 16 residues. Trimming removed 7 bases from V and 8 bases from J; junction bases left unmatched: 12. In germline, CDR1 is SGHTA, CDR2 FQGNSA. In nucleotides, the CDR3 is TGTGCCAGCAACTTGGGGGGGACTAGCGGGTTATATGAGCAGTTCTTC. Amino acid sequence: CASNLGGTSGLYEQFF.

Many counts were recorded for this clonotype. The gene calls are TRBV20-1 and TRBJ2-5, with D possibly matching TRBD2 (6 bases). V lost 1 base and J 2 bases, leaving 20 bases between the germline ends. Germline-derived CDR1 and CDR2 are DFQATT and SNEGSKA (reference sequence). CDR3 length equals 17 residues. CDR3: CSARAHLAGQLQETQYF. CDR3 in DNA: TGCAGTGCTAGAGCCCACCTTGCGGGGCAGCTTCAAGAGACCCAGTACTTC.

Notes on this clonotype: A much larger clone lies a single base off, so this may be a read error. The CDR3 nucleotides read TGTGCCAGCTCAACACCAAGCAGGGATGGGGAGACCCAGTACTTC. Translating gives CASSTPSRDGETQYF. V usage is TRBV18 and J usage is TRBJ2-5, with TRBD1 as a possible D gene (5 bases). Germline V lookup: CDR1 KGHSH, CDR2 LQKENI. CDR3 size: 15 residues.

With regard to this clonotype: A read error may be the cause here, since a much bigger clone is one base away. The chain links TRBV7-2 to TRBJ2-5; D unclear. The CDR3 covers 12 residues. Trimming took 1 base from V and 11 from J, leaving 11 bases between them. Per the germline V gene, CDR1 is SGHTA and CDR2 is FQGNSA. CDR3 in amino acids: CASSLENFPQYF. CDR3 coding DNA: TGTGCCAGCAGCTTAGAAAACTTCCCGCAGTACTTC.

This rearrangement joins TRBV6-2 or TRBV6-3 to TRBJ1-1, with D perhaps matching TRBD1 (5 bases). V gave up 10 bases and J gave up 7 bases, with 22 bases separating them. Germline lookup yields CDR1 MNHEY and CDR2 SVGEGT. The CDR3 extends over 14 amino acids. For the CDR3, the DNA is TGTGCCACCAGGGAATATACAACCCTCAATGAAGCTTTCTTT. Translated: CATREYTTLNEAFF.

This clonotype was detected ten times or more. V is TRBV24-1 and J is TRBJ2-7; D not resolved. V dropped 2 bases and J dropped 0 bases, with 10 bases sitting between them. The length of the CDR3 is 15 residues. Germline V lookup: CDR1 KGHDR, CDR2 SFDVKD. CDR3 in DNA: TGTGCCACCAGTGATTGGATACATCGCTCCTACGAGCAGTACTTC. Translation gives CATSDWIHRSYEQYF.

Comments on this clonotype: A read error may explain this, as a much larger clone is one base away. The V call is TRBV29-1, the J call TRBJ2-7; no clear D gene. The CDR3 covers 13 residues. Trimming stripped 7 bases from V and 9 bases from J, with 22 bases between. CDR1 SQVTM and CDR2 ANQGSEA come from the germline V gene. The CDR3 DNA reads TGCAGCGCCCTACCCGACCCGGCGAAGCGGCAGTACTTC. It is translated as CSALPDPAKRQYF.

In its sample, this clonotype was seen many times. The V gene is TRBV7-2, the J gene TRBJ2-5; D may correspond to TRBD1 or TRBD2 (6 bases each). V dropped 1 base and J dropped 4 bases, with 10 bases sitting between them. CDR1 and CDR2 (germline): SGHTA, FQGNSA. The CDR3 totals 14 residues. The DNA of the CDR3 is TGTGCCAGCAGCTTAGTAGGGGGGCCAGAGACCCAGTACTTC. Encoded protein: CASSLVGGPETQYF.

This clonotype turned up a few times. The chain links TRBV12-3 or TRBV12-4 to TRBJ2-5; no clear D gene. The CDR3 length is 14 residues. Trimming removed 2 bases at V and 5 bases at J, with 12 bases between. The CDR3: CASSLFAGVETQYF. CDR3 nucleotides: TGTGCCAGCAGTTTATTCGCAGGTGTGGAGACCCAGTACTTC.

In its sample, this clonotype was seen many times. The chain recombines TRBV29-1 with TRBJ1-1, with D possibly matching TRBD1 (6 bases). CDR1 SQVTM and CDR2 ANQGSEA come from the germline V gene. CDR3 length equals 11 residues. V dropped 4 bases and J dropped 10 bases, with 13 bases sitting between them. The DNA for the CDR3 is TGCAGCGTTGCTGCAGGGGAGGGAGCTTTCTTT. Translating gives CSVAAGEGAFF.

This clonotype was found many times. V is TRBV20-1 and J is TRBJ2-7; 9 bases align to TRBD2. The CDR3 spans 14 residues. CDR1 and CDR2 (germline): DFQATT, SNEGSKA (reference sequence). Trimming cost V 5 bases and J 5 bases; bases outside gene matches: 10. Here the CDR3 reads CSASLAGNSDEQYF. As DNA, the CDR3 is TGCAGTGCTTCTCTAGCGGGAAATAGTGACGAGCAGTACTTC.

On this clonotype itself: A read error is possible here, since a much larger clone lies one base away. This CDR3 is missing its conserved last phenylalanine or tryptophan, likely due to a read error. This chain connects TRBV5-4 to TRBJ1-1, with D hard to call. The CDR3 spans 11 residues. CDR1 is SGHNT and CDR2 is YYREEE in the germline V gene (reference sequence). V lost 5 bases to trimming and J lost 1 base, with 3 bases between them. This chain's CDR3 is CASRENTEAFL. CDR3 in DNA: TGTGCCAGCAGAGAGAACACTGAAGCTTTCCTT.

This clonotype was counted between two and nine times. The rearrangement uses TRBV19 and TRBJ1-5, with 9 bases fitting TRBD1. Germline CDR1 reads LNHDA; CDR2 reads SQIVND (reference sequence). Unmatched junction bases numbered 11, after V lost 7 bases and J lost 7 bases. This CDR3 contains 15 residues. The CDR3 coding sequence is TGTGCCAGTATGGGAACCGGGACAGGGAGACAGCCCCAGCATTTT. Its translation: CASMGTGTGRQPQHF.

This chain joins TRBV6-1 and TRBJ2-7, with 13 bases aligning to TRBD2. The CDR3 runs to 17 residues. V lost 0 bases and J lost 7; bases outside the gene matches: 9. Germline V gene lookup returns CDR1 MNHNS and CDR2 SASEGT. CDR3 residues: CASSEAQLAGGPNEQYF. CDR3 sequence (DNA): TGTGCCAGCAGTGAAGCGCAACTAGCGGGAGGGCCAAATGAGCAGTACTTC.